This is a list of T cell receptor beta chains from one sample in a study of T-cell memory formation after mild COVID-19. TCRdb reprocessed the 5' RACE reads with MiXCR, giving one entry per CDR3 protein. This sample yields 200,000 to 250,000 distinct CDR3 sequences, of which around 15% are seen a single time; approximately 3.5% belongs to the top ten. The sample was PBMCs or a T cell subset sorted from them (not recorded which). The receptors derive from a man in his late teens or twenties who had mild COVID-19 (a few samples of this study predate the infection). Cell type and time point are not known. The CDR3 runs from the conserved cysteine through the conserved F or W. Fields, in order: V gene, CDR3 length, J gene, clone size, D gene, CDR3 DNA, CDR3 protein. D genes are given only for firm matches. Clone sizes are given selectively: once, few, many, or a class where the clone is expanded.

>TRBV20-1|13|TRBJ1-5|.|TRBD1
TGCAGTGCTAAGGACAGGGAATACCCGCCCCAGCATTTT
CSAKDREYPPQHF
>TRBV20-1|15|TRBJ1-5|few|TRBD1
TGCAGTGCGGTCCGGGACAGGGCGGGGGATCAGCCCCAGCATTTT
CSAVRDRAGDQPQHF
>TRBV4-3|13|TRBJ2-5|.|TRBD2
TGCGCCAGCAGCCAACGGGAGGCAGAGACCCAGTACTTC
CASSQREAETQYF
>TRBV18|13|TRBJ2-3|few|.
TGTGCCAGCTCATCAGCGAGCACAGATACGCAGTATTTT
CASSSASTDTQYF
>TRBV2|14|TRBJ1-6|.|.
TGTGCCAGCGGAGGCCGGAGTCTTAATTCACCCCTCCACTTT
CASGGRSLNSPLHF
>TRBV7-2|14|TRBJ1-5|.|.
TGTGCCAGCAGCGCCCGGAGGGGTAGTCAGCCCCAGCATTTT
CASSARRGSQPQHF
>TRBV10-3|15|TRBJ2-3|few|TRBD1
TGTGCCATCAGTGAAACAACAGGGGGCCCAGATACGCAGTATTTT
CAISETTGGPDTQYF
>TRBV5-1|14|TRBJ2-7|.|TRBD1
TGCGCCAGCAGCGGACAGGGTGCTACGTACGAGCAGTACTTC
CASSGQGATYEQYF
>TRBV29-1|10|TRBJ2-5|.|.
TGCAGCGTTGAAACTGAGACCCAGTACTTC
CSVETETQYF
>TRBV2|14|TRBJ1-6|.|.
TGTGCCAGCAGTGAATCCACAGGGCGATCACCCCTCCACTTT
CASSESTGRSPLHF
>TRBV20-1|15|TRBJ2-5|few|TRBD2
TGCAGTGCTAGCCCTAGCGGGGGGCCCCAAGAGACCCAGTACTTC
CSASPSGGPQETQYF
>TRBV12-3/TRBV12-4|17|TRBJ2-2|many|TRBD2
TGTGCCAGCAGTTTGACTAGCGGGGGGCCGGGCACCGGGGAGCTGTTTTTT
CASSLTSGGPGTGELFF
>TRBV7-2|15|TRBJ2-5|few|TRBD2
TGTGCCAGCAGCTTAAATCGGGGGAGGGAAGAGACCCAGTACTTC
CASSLNRGREETQYF
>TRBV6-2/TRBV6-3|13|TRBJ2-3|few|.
TGTGCCAGCAGTTACGGTCTCTCCGGGACGCAGTATTTT
CASSYGLSGTQYF
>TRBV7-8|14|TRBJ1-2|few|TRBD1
TGTGCCAGCAGCCGCCGGGACAGGGTTAATGGCTACACCTTC
CASSRRDRVNGYTF
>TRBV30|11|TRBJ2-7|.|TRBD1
TGTGCCTGGGGGACAGGCTACGAGCAGTACTTC
CAWGTGYEQYF
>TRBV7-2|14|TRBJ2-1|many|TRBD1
TGTGCCAGCAGCCCGCAACAGGGGGCGCAAGAGCAGTTCTTC
CASSPQQGAQEQFF
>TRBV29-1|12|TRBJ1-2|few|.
TGCAGTGTGCGAAATGCTAACTATGGCTACACCTTC
CSVRNANYGYTF
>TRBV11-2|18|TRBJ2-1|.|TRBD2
TGTGCCAGCAGCCCCCGCGGGGGGGCCTCGAGCTCCTACAATGAGCAGTTCTTC
CASSPRGGASSSYNEQFF
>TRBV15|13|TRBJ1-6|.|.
TGTGCCACCCAGAGCTCCTATAATTCACCCCTCCACTTT
CATQSSYNSPLHF
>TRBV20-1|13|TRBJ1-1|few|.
TGCAGTGCTAGCCGGGGGGCTAACACTGAAGCTTTCTTT
CSASRGANTEAFF
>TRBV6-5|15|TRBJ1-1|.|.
TGTGCCAGCAGTTACTCGCGGCCGGAGAACACTGAAGCTTTCTTT
CASSYSRPENTEAFF
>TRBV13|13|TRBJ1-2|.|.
TGTGCCAGCAGCTTAGATCGCTTTCCCGGCTACACCTTC
CASSLDRFPGYTF
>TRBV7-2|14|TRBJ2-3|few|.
TGTGCCAGCAGCTCTGTGCGGCGCGGAGATACGCAGTATTTT
CASSSVRRGDTQYF
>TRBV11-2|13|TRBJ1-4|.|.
TGTGCCAGCAGCTCCGGGACTATGGAAAAACTGTTTTTT
CASSSGTMEKLFF
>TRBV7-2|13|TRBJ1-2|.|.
TGTGCCAGCAGCGCCGCCGGGTCCCTTGGCTACACCTTC
CASSAAGSLGYTF
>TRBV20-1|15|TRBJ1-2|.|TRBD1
TGCAGTGCTAGCACGGACAGGGGGTACGGCTATGGCTACACCTTC
CSASTDRGYGYGYTF
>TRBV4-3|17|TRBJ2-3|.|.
TGCGCCAGCAGCCGCCGGGGGGCGGGTTCTAGCACAGATACGCAGTATTTT
CASSRRGAGSSTDTQYF
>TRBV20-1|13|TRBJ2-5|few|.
TGCAGTGCTAGATATGGAGGTCGAGAGACCCAGTACTTC
CSARYGGRETQYF
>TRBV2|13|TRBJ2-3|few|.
TGTGCCAGCAGGCCCAACGGCGGAGATACGCAGTATTTT
CASRPNGGDTQYF
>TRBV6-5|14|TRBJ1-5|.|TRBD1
TGTGCCAGCATCCTGGGACAGGACAATCAGCCCCAGCATTTT
CASILGQDNQPQHF
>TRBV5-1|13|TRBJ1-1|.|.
TGCGCCAGCAGCTTGGAAGGAGCAGGGGATGCTTTCTTT
CASSLEGAGDAFF
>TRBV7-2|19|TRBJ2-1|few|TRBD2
TGTGCCAGCAGCTTAGGGCCTAGCGGGGGGCCACAACTCTACAATGAGCAGTTCTTC
CASSLGPSGGPQLYNEQFF
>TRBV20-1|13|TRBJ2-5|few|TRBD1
TGCAGTGGGGCGACAGGGGTGCAAGAGACCCAGTACTTC
CSGATGVQETQYF
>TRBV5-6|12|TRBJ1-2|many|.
TGTGCCAGCAGCGCAGGGGTGGATGGCTACACCTTC
CASSAGVDGYTF
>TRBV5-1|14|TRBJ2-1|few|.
TGCGCCAGCAGCCCCCCTGGGCCCTACAATGAGCAGTTCTTC
CASSPPGPYNEQFF
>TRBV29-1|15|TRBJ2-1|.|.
TGCAGCGTTGAGCGGTGGGCGGGGGCTCGGAATGAGCAGTTCTTC
CSVERWAGARNEQFF
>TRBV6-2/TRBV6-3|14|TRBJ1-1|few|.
TGTGCCAGCAGGCAGGACAGTAGGAACACTGAAGCTTTCTTT
CASRQDSRNTEAFF
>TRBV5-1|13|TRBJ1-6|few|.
TGCGCCAGCAGCACGCGGGGGAATTCACCCCTCCACTTT
CASSTRGNSPLHF
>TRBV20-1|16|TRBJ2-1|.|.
TGCAGTGCTAAAGGAGGGTCGCGCGGCTCCTACAATGAGCAGTTCTTC
CSAKGGSRGSYNEQFF
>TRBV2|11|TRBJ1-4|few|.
TGTGCCAGCAGTGACTCAGTAGTTCTGTTTTTT
CASSDSVVLFF
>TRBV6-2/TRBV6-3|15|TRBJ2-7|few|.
TGTGCCAGCAGTTCCTTTGGACCCTCAAGCTACGAGCAGTACTTC
CASSSFGPSSYEQYF
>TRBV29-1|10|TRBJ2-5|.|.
TGCAGCCCCCCGCGCGGGACCCAGTACTTC
CSPPRGTQYF
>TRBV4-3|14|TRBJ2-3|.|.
TGCGCCAGCAGTCGAGGGTCCCCCACAGATACGCAGTATTTT
CASSRGSPTDTQYF